The 32 T cell receptor beta chains below all came from one sample that was sequenced in a study of T cells in Graves' hyperthyroidism and ophthalmopathy. Amplification of TCR beta CDR3 regions used RNA as the template. An initial round of RT-PCR targeting the TCR CDR3 relied on the HTBI primer set. TCRdb reprocessed the multiplex PCR reads via MiXCR and lists one record per CDR3 protein. The sample contains a few hundred thousand distinct CDR3 sequences, approximately 15% of which appear only once. The source material was blood. The receptor set was obtained from a woman aged 40 to 55 with Graves' ophthalmopathy.

Concerning this clonotype itself: One junction end disagrees with the germline gene, perhaps due to a read error. This chain connects TRBV7-2 to TRBJ1-3; D call uncertain. This CDR3 comprises 14 residues. Germline V gene lookup returns CDR1 SGHTA and CDR2 FQGNSA. CDR3 nucleotides: TGTGCCAGCAGCTTACGGGTTACTGGGAACACCATATATTTT. It yields the protein CASSLRVTGNTIYF. The full variable domain, completed using reference TRBV7-2 and TRBJ1-3, is GAGVSQSPSNKVTEKGKDVELRCDPISGHTALYWYRQSLGQGLEFLIYFQGNSAPDKSGLPSDRFSAERTGGSVSTLTIQRTQQEDSAVYLCASSLRVTGNTIYFGEGSWLTVV.

This clonotype was observed many times. This rearrangement joins TRBV2 to TRBJ1-3; possibly TRBD1 for D (5 bases). Germline values: CDR1 SNHLY, CDR2 FYNNEI. Trimming pared 6 bases from V and 2 bases from J, leaving 11 bases between. The CDR3 is 14 residues long. The CDR3: CASSVAGPGNTIYF. Here the CDR3 DNA reads TGTGCCAGCAGCGTTGCGGGACCTGGAAACACCATATATTTT.

This clonotype has just a few counts. This chain uses TRBV5-1 with TRBJ2-5, with D hard to call. V was clipped by 0 bases and J by 5 bases, with 11 bases between them. The CDR3 is made up of 14 amino acids. Germline assignment: CDR1 SGHRS and CDR2 YFSETQ. The CDR3 nucleotides read TGCGCCAGCAGCTTGGCGGGCAGAATGGAGACCCAGTACTTC. Its protein is CASSLAGRMETQYF.

This clonotype was counted many times. The chain links TRBV20-1 to TRBJ2-5; 7 positions match TRBD1. The J segment lost 5 bases and the V segment lost 2 bases, leaving 11 bases of the junction unmatched. Germline V CDR1 and CDR2: DFQATT, SNEGSKA (reference sequence). The CDR3 has 15 amino acids. CDR3 bases: TGCAGTGCTAGACCCGGGACAGCGAATAGGGAGACCCAGTACTTC. It yields the protein CSARPGTANRETQYF.

This clonotype was recorded at least ten times. The V call is TRBV6-5, the J call TRBJ1-6, with D possibly TRBD1 on 5 matching bases. CDR1 is MNHEY, CDR2 SVGAGI, per germline. The CDR3 totals 15 residues. The V and J ends lost 2 bases and 7 bases respectively, with 12 bases between them. CDR3 DNA sequence: TGTGCCAGCAGTTACGGGGACTTTCTCAATTCACCCCTCCACTTT. Amino acids: CASSYGDFLNSPLHF.

This clonotype was picked up many times. The gene calls are TRBV6-5 and TRBJ2-7; possibly TRBD2 for D (5 bases). Germline lookup yields CDR1 MNHEY and CDR2 SVGAGI. Deletions cut 0 bases from V and 0 bases from J, with 18 bases between. This CDR3 spans 18 amino acids. CDR3 DNA sequence: TGTGCCAGCAGTTACTCGCCCCCCGGGCCGGGGAGCTCCTACGAGCAGTACTTC. Translating it yields CASSYSPPGPGSSYEQYF.

This clonotype showed up many times. The rearrangement joins TRBV5-1 to TRBJ2-7, with D perhaps matching TRBD1 (5 bases). The CDR3 length is 15 residues. The V end lost 4 bases, the J end lost 5 bases, and 19 bases lay between the germline ends. Germline assignment: CDR1 SGHRS and CDR2 YFSETQ. This chain's CDR3 is CASSQGWPGRDEQYF. The CDR3 DNA reads as TGCGCCAGCAGCCAGGGATGGCCGGGCCGAGACGAGCAGTACTTC. Drawing the rest from reference TRBV5-1 and TRBJ2-7, the complete variable domain is KAGVTQTPRYLIKTRGQQVTLSCSPISGHRSVSWYQQTPGQGLQFLFEYFSETQRNKGNFPGRFSGRQFSNSRSEMNVSTLELGDSALYLCASSQGWPGRDEQYFGPGTRLTVT.

This clonotype was counted between two and nine times. The chain employs TRBV30 and TRBJ1-6; a weak D match, TRBD1 (6 bases). The germline gives CDR1 GTSNPN, CDR2 SVGIG (reference sequence). The length of the CDR3 is 13 residues. Deletions cut 4 bases from V and 9 bases from J, with 13 bases between. In nucleotides, the CDR3 is TGTGCCTGGAACCGGGGGGCAGGTTCACCCCTCCACTTT. Translation: CAWNRGAGSPLHF.

This clonotype was picked up many times. The V call is TRBV11-3, the J call TRBJ2-1; a weak D match, TRBD2 (5 bases). The CDR3 is made up of 15 amino acids. Looked up from germline, CDR1 is SGHNT and CDR2 is YENEEA. V lost 1 base and J lost 2, with 9 bases in between. The CDR3 spells CASSLAGGPYNEQFF. The CDR3 DNA follows: TGTGCCAGCAGCTTAGCGGGCGGGCCCTACAATGAGCAGTTCTTC.

This clonotype was counted a single time. This rearrangement joins TRBV24-1 to TRBJ2-5; D possibly corresponds to TRBD1 (6 bases). There are 16 residues in the CDR3. The germline V gene encodes CDR1 KGHDR and CDR2 SFDVKD. V dropped 4 bases and J dropped 5 bases, with 19 bases sitting between them. The DNA for the CDR3 is TGTGCCACCAGTGAACCTGGGGGACACGATGGGGAGACCCAGTACTTC. Its protein product is CATSEPGGHDGETQYF.

This clonotype was found once. A much larger clone differs by one base, so this may be a read error. The gene calls are TRBV7-9 and TRBJ2-3; D perhaps matches TRBD2 (5 bases). The germline CDR1 and CDR2 sequences are SEHNR and FQNEAQ (reference sequence). This CDR3 has 16 residues. The CDR3 reads CATSLVRLARPDTQYF. The CDR3 bases are TGTGCCACCAGCTTAGTCCGGCTAGCCCGGCCAGATACGCAGTATTTT.

This clonotype was seen a handful of times. CDR3 loop: CASSLETGLGNTIYF. CDR3 DNA sequence: TGTGCCAGCAGCTTAGAGACAGGGCTGGGAAACACCATATATTTT. This rearrangement joins TRBV5-5 to TRBJ1-3; 7 nucleotides align to TRBD1. V shed 2 bases and J 4 bases; nucleotides not matched to a gene: 6. CDR1 is SGHKS and CDR2 is YYEKEE in the germline V gene (reference sequence). The CDR3 consists of 15 residues.

This clonotype was found many times. This chain uses TRBV19 with TRBJ2-2; 11 bases map to TRBD1. V was clipped by 3 bases and J by 4 bases; unmatched bases: 7. Germline CDR1 and CDR2: LNHDA and SQIVND (reference sequence). The CDR3 sequence is 17 residues long. DNA of the CDR3: TGTGCCAGTAGTATCCTCCCGGGACAGGGGGTCACCGGGGAGCTGTTTTTT. Translated: CASSILPGQGVTGELFF.

This clonotype was seen many times. The CDR3 sequence is CAISAGDSNYGYTF. CDR3 coding DNA: TGTGCCATCAGTGCCGGGGACAGTAACTATGGCTACACCTTC. V gene TRBV10-3 combines with J gene TRBJ1-2; 7 bases are a match to TRBD1. There are 14 residues in the CDR3. Germline trimming cut 4 bases from V and 1 base from J; bases unmatched to any gene: 3. From germline, CDR1 is ENHRY and CDR2 SYGVKD.

V gene TRBV20-1 combines with J gene TRBJ1-2; D is ambiguous. The CDR3 runs to 17 residues. The V gene's germline CDR1 is DFQATT and CDR2 SNEGSKA (reference sequence). V was shortened by 2 bases and J by 1 base, with 20 bases between the two germline ends. CDR3 region: CSARTLEESPYNYGYTF. The CDR3 region has the DNA TGCAGTGCTAGAACTCTCGAGGAGTCCCCTTATAACTATGGCTACACCTTC.

The rearrangement links TRBV6-5 to TRBJ1-1; possibly TRBD1 for D (6 bases). Trimming pared 4 bases from V and 1 base from J, leaving 16 bases between. The CDR3 has 16 amino acids. Looked up from germline, CDR1 is MNHEY and CDR2 is SVGAGI. CDR3 in DNA: TGTGCCAGCAGTTCACACGACAGGCCGACGAACACTGAAGCTTTCTTT. Translating gives CASSSHDRPTNTEAFF.

This clonotype was counted many times. The V call is TRBV10-3, the J call TRBJ1-2, with no clear D. The CDR3 totals 15 residues. V gave up 7 bases and J gave up 4 bases, with 19 bases separating them. Germline V gene sequence: CDR1 ENHRY, CDR2 SYGVKD. Written as DNA, the CDR3 is TGTGCCATCACCGGAGGCAAGGTCTCCGGCTATGGCTACACCTTC. The encoded protein is CAITGGKVSGYGYTF.

This clonotype was seen a few times. The chain has TRBV19 and TRBJ2-3, with 9 bases fitting TRBD1. CDR3 size: 14 residues. J was trimmed by 5 bases and V by 8 bases; bases with no gene match: 8. CDR1 LNHDA and CDR2 SQIVND come from the germline V gene (reference sequence). CDR3 coding DNA: TGTGCCAGTGGACAGGGGAGGTTTGGAGATACGCAGTATTTT. Protein product: CASGQGRFGDTQYF.

This clonotype was detected ten times or more. V gene TRBV6-1 combines with J gene TRBJ1-1; D may be TRBD1 (5 bases). V lost 6 bases to trimming and J lost 0 bases, with 14 bases between them. The CDR3 runs 15 residues. The germline gives CDR1 MNHNS, CDR2 SASEGT. The DNA of the CDR3 is TGTGCCAGCAGCCGTACGGGACGGCTGAACACTGAAGCTTTCTTT. It is translated as CASSRTGRLNTEAFF.

This clonotype has a count of ten or more. The chain has TRBV3-1 and TRBJ2-1, with D unresolved. The CDR3 loop spans 17 amino acids. V was clipped by 0 bases and J by 8 bases, with 20 bases between them. CDR1 is LGHDT and CDR2 is YNNKEL in the germline V gene (reference sequence). The CDR3 sequence: CASSQDGARSFFDEQFF. The CDR3 bases are TGTGCCAGCAGCCAAGATGGTGCCAGGTCTTTTTTCGATGAGCAGTTCTTC.

This clonotype was counted at least ten times. The chain combines TRBV6-1 with TRBJ1-1; D remains unclear. The V end lost 1 base, the J end lost 1 base, and 4 bases lay between the germline ends. From germline, CDR1 is MNHNS and CDR2 SASEGT. The CDR3 is 13 amino acids. CDR3 sequence reads: CASSEESNTEAFF. In nucleotides, the CDR3 is TGTGCCAGCAGTGAAGAATCGAACACTGAAGCTTTCTTT.

This clonotype was picked up many times. V is TRBV6-1 and J is TRBJ2-5; 9 bases fit TRBD1. J lost 5 bases, V lost 9 bases, and 13 bases had no gene match. The germline gives CDR1 MNHNS, CDR2 SASEGT. This CDR3 has 15 amino acids. CDR3 protein: CASSLQTGGMETQYF. The CDR3 bases are TGTGCCAGTTCACTTCAGACAGGGGGTATGGAGACCCAGTACTTC.

The chain employs TRBV6-1 and TRBJ2-1, with TRBD2 matching over 8 bases. CDR1 is MNHNS, CDR2 SASEGT, per germline. J gave up 7 bases and V 5 bases, and 7 bases lay outside the gene matches. CDR3 length: 14 amino acids. Written as DNA, the CDR3 is TGTGCCAGCAGTTCTTTTCGGGGGGGAAATGAGCAGTTCTTC. It yields the protein CASSSFRGGNEQFF.

This clonotype has at least ten counts. The CDR3 is CASSRAGGNNEQFF. The CDR3 nucleotides read TGTGCCAGCTCCCGGGCGGGGGGGAACAATGAGCAGTTCTTC. This chain connects TRBV7-9 to TRBJ2-1, with 9 bases lining up with TRBD2. From germline, CDR1 is SEHNR and CDR2 FQNEAQ (reference sequence). V gave up 8 bases and J gave up 5 bases; unmatched junction bases: 7. There are 14 residues in the CDR3.

With respect to this clonotype: This may be a read error, as it is one base from a much larger clone. The J gene is TRBJ2-2, the V gene TRBV11-2, with D perhaps TRBD2 (7 bases). Trimming cost V 5 bases and J 0 bases, with 10 bases left between them. Per germline, CDR1 SGHAT and CDR2 FQNNGV. The CDR3 covers 15 residues. The CDR3 DNA is TGTGCCAGCAGCGCGGGGGCCTCGAACACCGGGGAGCTGTTTTTT. Its protein is CASSAGASNTGELFF.

In this sample, this clonotype turned up many times. The V and J genes are TRBV27 and TRBJ2-7, with 8 bases that match TRBD2. This CDR3 region has 16 residues. Germline CDR1 and CDR2: MNHEY and SMNVEV (reference sequence). The V and J ends lost 6 bases and 4 bases, in that order; junction bases with no gene match: 14. In DNA, the CDR3 is TGTGCCAGCAGCCCCCGCGGAGCGGGAGCGACTTACGAGCAGTACTTC. This sequence encodes CASSPRGAGATYEQYF.

This clonotype was picked up many times. The chain carries TRBV2 and TRBJ2-7; TRBD1 matches 8 bases. Germline V gene sequence: CDR1 SNHLY, CDR2 FYNNEI. The ends lost 7 bases at V and 3 bases at J; junction bases unmatched: 8. This CDR3 is 14 amino acids long. The CDR3 sequence: CASKVRGRNYEQYF. CDR3 DNA sequence: TGTGCCAGCAAAGTCAGGGGGCGAAACTACGAGCAGTACTTC.

This chain uses TRBV24-1 with TRBJ1-4; D unclear. V dropped 4 bases and J dropped 5 bases, with 10 bases sitting between them. Germline V CDR1 and CDR2: KGHDR, SFDVKD. This CDR3 comprises 14 residues. CDR3 coding DNA: TGTGCCACCAGTGACGGGCTAGGGAATGAAAAACTGTTTTTT. Translated, it gives CATSDGLGNEKLFF.

The chain combines TRBV10-3 with TRBJ2-7, with D tentatively TRBD1 (6 bases). The CDR3 loop spans 15 amino acids. The germline gives CDR1 ENHRY, CDR2 SYGVKD. Deletions cut 0 bases from V and 4 bases from J, with 13 bases between. CDR3 amino acids: CAISESTGRRYEQYF. CDR3 coding DNA: TGTGCCATCAGTGAGTCGACAGGTAGACGTTACGAGCAGTACTTC.

The sample holds many counts of this clonotype. The V gene is TRBV6-1, the J gene TRBJ2-7; D may be TRBD1 (6 bases). The germline V gene encodes CDR1 MNHNS and CDR2 SASEGT. The ends were cut back, 4 bases at V and 0 bases at J, with 19 bases in the middle. This CDR3 region has 17 residues. CDR3 DNA: TGTGCCAGCAGTGGGGTTCACAGGGCGCCGAGCTCCTACGAGCAGTACTTC. Translation: CASSGVHRAPSSYEQYF.

Ten or more counts support this clonotype. V gene TRBV12-3 or TRBV12-4 combines with J gene TRBJ2-3; D may match TRBD1 or TRBD2 (5 bases each). V dropped 5 bases and J dropped 6 bases, with 21 bases sitting between them. The CDR3 runs to 16 residues. The CDR3 DNA follows: TGTGCCAGCAGTCTAACACCGGGACCACGTTTGGATACGCAGTATTTT. It codes for CASSLTPGPRLDTQYF.

The J gene is TRBJ2-1, the V gene TRBV29-1; TRBD1 aligns across 9 bases. The germline V gene encodes CDR1 SQVTM and CDR2 ANQGSEA. The CDR3 sequence is 16 residues long. With V trimmed by 7 bases and J by 6 bases, 16 bases remained unmatched. Here the CDR3 reads CSASGTGNRLGNEQFF. CDR3 nucleotide sequence: TGCAGCGCGTCCGGGACAGGGAATAGGTTAGGCAATGAGCAGTTCTTC.